Below are 21 T cell receptor beta chains sequenced from a single sample in a study of T cell responses to AZD1222 COVID-19 vaccine. TCRdb keeps only in-frame clones here, not all; method: immunoSEQ multiplex PCR. The sample lists 130,000 or so clones; under 95% were seen once. This material consisted of peripheral blood, taken 28 days after the second AZD1222 dose. These receptors originate from an adult who received the AZD1222 COVID-19 vaccine.

V is TRBV6-6 and J is TRBJ2-3; perhaps TRBD2 as D (6 bases). The V gene's germline CDR1 is MNHNY and CDR2 SVGAGI (reference sequence). V gave up 0 bases and J gave up 1 base, with 8 bases separating them. The CDR3 spans 15 residues. The chain's CDR3 is CASSYSPSGTDTQYF. The CDR3 DNA sequence: TGTGCCAGCAGTTACTCTCCTAGCGGCACAGATACGCAGTATTTT.

In this sample, this clone turned up once. The chain recombines TRBV7-3 with TRBJ1-6; D is ambiguous. Trimming removed 3 bases at V and 5 bases at J, with 5 bases between. Germline CDR1 SGHTA, CDR2 FQGTGA. This CDR3 comprises 13 residues. This CDR3 is CASSLGNNSPLHF. The CDR3 DNA follows: TGTGCCAGCAGCTTGGGAAATAATTCACCCCTCCACTTT.

This clone was observed a single time. The CDR3 coding sequence is TGTGCCAGCAGCTTAGCTGGTCTGCCGGGGCAGTACTTC. Its translation is CASSLAGLPGQYF. The V gene is TRBV7-9, the J gene TRBJ2-7; D unclear. Germline lookup yields CDR1 SEHNR and CDR2 FQNEAQ (reference sequence). The CDR3 sequence is 13 residues long. Trimming shortened V by 0 bases and J by 9 bases, and 12 bases separated the two germline ends.

The rearrangement joins TRBV5-8 to TRBJ1-1; TRBD1 is a possible D gene (5 bases). This CDR3 has 16 amino acids. V was pared by 3 bases and J by 1 base, with 16 bases between. CDR1 and CDR2 from the germline V gene are SGHTS and YDEGEE. CDR3 nucleotides: TGTGCCAGCAGCTCCTACTGGGGGGGGACGAACACTGAAGCTTTCTTT. Translation: CASSSYWGGTNTEAFF. Full variable domain (missing parts from reference TRBV5-8 and TRBJ1-1): EAGVTQSPTHLIKTRGQQATLRCSPISGHTSVYWYQQALGLGLQFLLWYDEGEERNRGNFPPRFSGRQFPNYSSELNVNALELEDSALYLCASSSYWGGTNTEAFFGQGTRLTVV.

A few counts support this clone. V and J are TRBV30 and TRBJ2-3; D remains unclear. V was shortened by 0 bases and J by 4 bases, with 8 bases between the two germline ends. CDR1 and CDR2 (germline): GTSNPN, SVGIG (reference sequence). This CDR3 has 13 residues. This CDR3 is CAWSVPGSDTQYF. As DNA, the CDR3 is TGTGCCTGGAGTGTACCTGGGTCAGATACGCAGTATTTT. The entire variable domain, with the rest obtained from reference TRBV30 and TRBJ2-3, is as follows: SQTIHQWPATLVQPVGSPLSLECTVEGTSNPNLYWYRQAAGRGLQLLFYSVGIGQISSEVPQNLSASRPQDRQFILSSKKLLLSDSGFYLCAWSVPGSDTQYFGPGTRLTVL.

The sample holds one count of this clone. This rearrangement joins TRBV4-1 to TRBJ1-5; no clear D. Germline V lookup: CDR1 MGHRA, CDR2 YSYEKL. V was clipped by 0 bases and J by 7 bases, with 7 bases between them. The CDR3 loop spans 13 amino acids. CDR3 amino acids: CASSQEGTQPQHF. The CDR3 DNA follows: TGCGCCAGCAGCCAAGAGGGAACCCAGCCCCAGCATTTT.

This clone was seen a handful of times. This chain joins TRBV20-1 and TRBJ2-7; unclear D gene. Germline V gene data show CDR1 as DFQATT and CDR2 as SNEGSKA (reference sequence). This CDR3 is 11 amino acids long. The V end lost 4 bases, the J end lost 3 bases, and 7 bases lay between the germline ends. CDR3 bases: TGCAGTGCTACTGCTGACTACGAGCAGTACTTC. The encoded protein is CSATADYEQYF.

V usage is TRBV2 and J usage is TRBJ1-2; D gene ambiguous. This CDR3 has 12 residues. The V and J ends lost 5 bases and 3 bases respectively, with 7 bases between them. Germline V gives CDR1 SNHLY, CDR2 FYNNEI. This chain's CDR3 is CASSRTDYGYTF. CDR3 DNA sequence: TGTGCCAGCAGTAGAACAGACTATGGCTACACCTTC.

The chain is built from TRBV5-5 and TRBJ1-5, with TRBD1 as a possible D gene (6 bases). The CDR3 loop spans 15 amino acids. Per germline, CDR1 SGHKS and CDR2 YYEKEE (reference sequence). V was shortened by 4 bases and J by 3 bases, with 14 bases between the two germline ends. In nucleotides, the CDR3 is TGTGCCAGCAGCGCAGTACAGGGTCCCAATCAGCCCCAGCATTTT. This translates into CASSAVQGPNQPQHF.

V is TRBV30 and J is TRBJ2-7; 9 bases are a match to TRBD1. This CDR3 is 15 amino acids long. Unmatched junction bases numbered 8, after V lost 2 bases and J lost 3 bases. Germline assignment: CDR1 GTSNPN and CDR2 SVGIG (reference sequence). CDR3 sequence: CAWSFGTGLFYEQYF. CDR3 nucleotides: TGTGCCTGGAGTTTCGGGACAGGGCTTTTCTACGAGCAGTACTTC.

The chain carries TRBV28 and TRBJ1-5, with D uncertain. V was shortened by 6 bases and J by 0 bases, with 9 bases between the two germline ends. CDR3 length equals 14 residues. From germline, CDR1 is MDHEN and CDR2 SYDVKM. CDR3 protein: CASSLVVSNQPQHF. In DNA, the CDR3 is TGTGCCAGCAGCTTAGTAGTTAGCAATCAGCCCCAGCATTTT. The full variable domain, with the rest looked up from reference TRBV28 and TRBJ1-5, is DVKVTQSSRYLVKRTGEKVFLECVQDMDHENMFWYRQDPGLGLRLIYFSYDVKMKEKGDIPEGYSVSREKKERFSLILESASTNQTSMYLCASSLVVSNQPQHFGDGTRLSIL.

The rearrangement joins TRBV19 to TRBJ1-5, with D maybe TRBD1 (6 bases). V was cut by 9 bases and J by 6 bases, with 15 bases left in between. Looked up from germline, CDR1 is LNHDA and CDR2 is SQIVND (reference sequence). The CDR3 has 13 residues. DNA for the CDR3: TGTGCCAGCGAACGGGGGGCAGGTCAGCCCCAGCATTTT. Translation: CASERGAGQPQHF.

The V call is TRBV4-2, the J call TRBJ2-3, with 9 bases lining up with TRBD2. CDR3 length: 15 residues. The germline V gene encodes CDR1 LGHNA and CDR2 YNFKEQ. V gave up 1 base and J gave up 10 bases; unmatched junction bases: 9. This CDR3 is CASSQVWVSGSAQYF. CDR3 nucleotide sequence: TGTGCCAGCAGCCAAGTGTGGGTTAGCGGGAGTGCGCAGTATTTT.

The chain combines TRBV2 with TRBJ2-3, with 9 positions matching TRBD2. This CDR3 is built from 14 residues. The V gene's germline CDR1 is SNHLY and CDR2 FYNNEI. Trimming removed 6 bases from V and 4 bases from J; junction bases left unmatched: 5. CDR3 nucleotides: TGTGCCAGCAGGGGCGGGAGGGTCCCAGATACGCAGTATTTT. This encodes CASRGGRVPDTQYF. The variable domain in full, completed from reference TRBV2 and TRBJ2-3, reads EPEVTQTPSHQVTQMGQEVILRCVPISNHLYFYWYRQILGQKVEFLVSFYNNEISEKSEIFDDQFSVERPDGSNFTLKIRSTKLEDSAMYFCASRGGRVPDTQYFGPGTRLTVL.

CDR3 protein: CASSLAAFYEQYF. The CDR3 nucleotides read TGTGCCAGCAGCTTAGCTGCCTTTTACGAGCAGTACTTC. V usage is TRBV11-2 and J usage is TRBJ2-7; the D is unclear. The CDR3 contains 13 residues. V lost 1 base and J lost 4, with 8 bases in between. The germline V gene has CDR1 SGHAT and CDR2 FQNNGV.

The V and J genes are TRBV18 and TRBJ2-5; unclear D gene. This CDR3 comprises 12 residues. Trimming stripped 0 bases from V and 4 bases from J, with 3 bases between. The germline V gene has CDR1 KGHSH and CDR2 LQKENI. As DNA, the CDR3 is TGTGCCAGCTCACCACCGTCAGAGACCCAGTACTTC. It yields the protein CASSPPSETQYF.

The rearrangement joins TRBV2 to TRBJ1-1; a possible D gene is TRBD1 (6 bases). The CDR3 length is 16 residues. CDR1 SNHLY and CDR2 FYNNEI come from the germline V gene. V was clipped by 5 bases and J by 4 bases, with 20 bases between them. Here the CDR3 DNA reads TGTGCCAGCAGTTTGTCAACCACCCGAGGGGGCACTGAAGCTTTCTTT. Its protein product is CASSLSTTRGGTEAFF.

The chain has TRBV5-6 and TRBJ2-4, with D possibly being TRBD2 (7 bases). The ends were cut back, 0 bases at V and 10 bases at J, with 14 bases in the middle. This CDR3 is built from 14 residues. Germline CDR1 and CDR2: SGHDT and YYEEEE. CDR3 region: CASSLAGGSAIQYF. Here the CDR3 DNA reads TGTGCCAGCAGCTTGGCGGGGGGCTCGGCTATTCAGTACTTC. Drawing the rest from reference TRBV5-6 and TRBJ2-4, the complete variable domain is DAGVTQSPTHLIKTRGQQVTLRCSPKSGHDTVSWYQQALGQGPQFIFQYYEEEERQRGNFPDRFSGHQFPNYSSELNVNALLLGDSALYLCASSLAGGSAIQYFGAGTRLSVL.

This clone was seen only a few times. The J gene is TRBJ1-2, the V gene TRBV7-3; 10 bases align to TRBD1. The CDR3 is made up of 15 amino acids. After removal of 5 bases from V and 5 bases from J, the junction contained 8 bases not matched to a gene. Germline assignment: CDR1 SGHTA and CDR2 FQGTGA. CDR3 DNA sequence: TGTGCCAGCAGCGCGACAGGGGGCGCGTCATATGGCTACACCTTC. Translating gives CASSATGGASYGYTF.

The chain carries TRBV5-1 and TRBJ1-3; a weak D match, TRBD1 (6 bases). The CDR3 has 14 amino acids. Germline V gene sequence: CDR1 SGHRS, CDR2 YFSETQ. Between the trimmed V and J ends, which lost 3 bases and 2 bases, there was a span of 9 bases. The CDR3 DNA reads as TGCGCCAGCAGCTCGGACAGAACTGGAAACACCATATATTTT. It codes for CASSSDRTGNTIYF.

The V call is TRBV27, the J call TRBJ2-1; D remains ambiguous. V lost 1 base, J lost 5 bases, and 12 bases lay in between. The CDR3 has 15 amino acids. CDR1 and CDR2 (germline): MNHEY, SMNVEV (reference sequence). CDR3 in amino acids: CASSLWSAGNNEQFF. The CDR3 DNA reads as TGTGCCAGCAGTTTATGGTCAGCCGGAAACAATGAGCAGTTCTTC.